The TCR beta chain under discussion was sequenced for a study of shared clonotypes between healthy human individuals. This clone occurred once. Data came from immunoSEQ multiplex PCR; TCRdb stores just in-frame clones and leaves some out. This table has a few hundred thousand clones, about 74% appearing once. CDR1 MDHEN and CDR2 SYDVKM come from the germline V gene. The CDR3 runs to 19 residues. The junction had 16 bases not matched to a gene; V was cut back by 4 bases and J by 2 bases. The genes are TRBV28 and TRBJ2-3, with 9 positions matching TRBD1. The receptor comes from a woman aged 40 to 49 in good health. Some clones in this sample may be carry-over from other donors' samples. Sequenced: PBMCs. In DNA, the CDR3 is TGTGCCAGCAGTTCGGCGTTTGGGACAGGGTCCACTTTCACAGATACGCAGTATTTT. It encodes CASSSAFGTGSTFTDTQYF.